This TCR beta chain was recovered during a study of blood T cell repertoires in COVID-19. Trimming cost V 6 bases and J 6 bases, with 18 bases left between them. This CDR3 has 15 residues. CDR1 and CDR2 (germline): SGHTA, FQGNSA. Repertoires were generated with immunoSEQ multiplex PCR, while TCRdb's copy carries only in-frame clones and drops some. In the table there are 100,000 to 150,000 clones, around 86% of which are singletons. Sequencing was done on a sample of peripheral blood. The chain joins TRBV7-2 to TRBJ2-1; a weak D match, TRBD2 (7 bases). The receptor was derived from a woman in her 70s with COVID-19, enrolled during active disease. CDR3 residues: CASSLVGGAFNEQFF. DNA for the CDR3: TGTGCCAGCAGTTTGGTTGGGGGGGCCTTCAATGAGCAGTTCTTC.